The 26 T cell receptor beta chains given below trace back to one sample, sequenced in a study of T cell responses to AZD1222 COVID-19 vaccine. Libraries were prepared by immunoSEQ multiplex PCR; TCRdb keeps only in-frame clonotypes and omits some of them. This sample has about 120,000 clones, with 87% found just once. The source material was peripheral blood, sampled on day 0 of AZD1222 vaccination. Receptor source: an adult in good health.

The rearrangement links TRBV23-1 to TRBJ1-2, with D maybe TRBD1 (5 bases). TRBV23-1 is treated as an ORF (open reading frame) with a function not yet certain. Between the trimmed V and J ends, which lost 3 bases and 4 bases, there was a span of 12 bases. The CDR3 consists of 14 residues. The CDR3 region is CASSHWGQGYGYTF. Here the CDR3 DNA reads TGCGCCAGCAGTCATTGGGGTCAGGGCTATGGCTACACCTTC.

V and J are TRBV6-5 and TRBJ1-6; 7 bases match TRBD1. Per germline, CDR1 MNHEY and CDR2 SVGAGI. This CDR3 has 15 residues. V lost 6 bases to trimming and J lost 5 bases; unmatched junction nucleotides: 7. The CDR3 DNA sequence: TGTGCCAGCAGCCTCGACAGGGCCAATAATTCACCCCTCCACTTT. This codes for CASSLDRANNSPLHF.

The chain carries TRBV1 and TRBJ2-2; TRBD2, the D gene given by the table, was not confirmed from the DNA. TRBV1 is a known pseudogene. The CDR3 runs to 19 residues. The DNA of the CDR3 is TGCACCAGCAGCCAAATTTCTGCCAGCGGGAGGGCGGGGACCGGGGAGCTGTTTTTT. Translating it yields CTSSQISASGRAGTGELFF.

The genes are TRBV6-5 and TRBJ1-5; 10 bases are a match to TRBD1. The CDR3 is 14 amino acids. CDR1 is MNHEY and CDR2 is SVGAGI in the germline V gene. Trimming took 10 bases from V and 6 from J; bases not matched to a gene: 9. The CDR3 nucleotides are TGTGCCACTTCAACCGGGACAGGGGTTCAGCCCCAGCATTTT. This encodes CATSTGTGVQPQHF.

This chain uses TRBV28 with TRBJ2-5, with D possibly being TRBD1 or TRBD2 (5 bases each). This CDR3 region has 15 residues. The V gene lost 5 bases and the J gene lost 2 bases, with 15 bases spanning the gap. From germline, CDR1 is MDHEN and CDR2 SYDVKM. This CDR3 reads CASSLMGPLQETQYF. The CDR3 nucleotides read TGTGCCAGCAGTCTCATGGGACCGCTGCAAGAGACCCAGTACTTC.

This chain joins TRBV28 and TRBJ1-5; 8 bases agree with TRBD1. Germline V gene data show CDR1 as MDHEN and CDR2 as SYDVKM. CDR3 size: 17 residues. Trimming removed 6 bases from V and 4 bases from J; junction bases left unmatched: 14. CDR3 nucleotide sequence: TGTGCCAGCAGACTGGGATTCGGGACAGGATCTAATCAGCCCCAGCATTTT. Protein: CASRLGFGTGSNQPQHF.

The V and J genes are TRBV24-1 and TRBJ2-5, with a possible D match to TRBD1 (6 bases). Germline V gene data show CDR1 as KGHDR and CDR2 as SFDVKD. The CDR3 has 12 residues. V was trimmed by 9 bases and J by 4 bases, leaving 11 bases between them. The CDR3 DNA reads TGTGCCACCTCGCCCAGGGGAGAGACCCAGTACTTC. Translated, it gives CATSPRGETQYF.

This chain joins TRBV7-8 and TRBJ2-7; 7 bases are shared with TRBD2. Per the germline V gene, CDR1 is SGHVS and CDR2 is FQNEAQ. The CDR3 has 14 residues. V lost 5 bases and J lost 4; bases outside the gene matches: 8. The CDR3 DNA is TGTGCCAGCAGCCCAAACGCGGGAGCGTACGAGCAGTACTTC. Protein: CASSPNAGAYEQYF.

This chain connects TRBV3-1 (or the pseudogene TRBV3-2) to TRBJ1-2, with 7 positions matching TRBD1. The length of the CDR3 is 15 residues. In germline, CDR1 is LGHDT, CDR2 YNNKEL (reference sequence). The junction had 7 bases not matched to a gene; V was cut back by 2 bases and J by 4 bases. The CDR3 region is CASSQKGAAPYGYTF. The CDR3, as DNA: TGTGCCAGCAGCCAAAAGGGGGCAGCGCCCTATGGCTACACCTTC.

The CDR3 DNA follows: TGTGCCAGCAGTTTAACAGGGGGCTTCTATGGCTACACCTTC. Translating it yields CASSLTGGFYGYTF. The chain couples TRBV27 to TRBJ1-2, with 9 bases lining up with TRBD1. The CDR3 contains 14 residues. The V segment lost 2 bases and the J segment 4 bases; nucleotides outside the gene matches: 2. Germline CDR1 and CDR2: MNHEY and SMNVEV (reference sequence).

V usage is TRBV10-3 and J usage is TRBJ2-7, with D possibly TRBD2 on 5 matching bases. The CDR3 runs 17 residues. The V end lost 2 bases, the J end lost 7 bases, and 24 bases lay between the germline ends. Looked up from germline, CDR1 is ENHRY and CDR2 is SYGVKD. CDR3 residues: CAISEKEAGGGDGEQYF. The CDR3 region has the DNA TGTGCCATCAGTGAGAAGGAGGCTGGCGGCGGCGACGGGGAGCAGTACTTC.

V usage is TRBV3-1 (or the pseudogene TRBV3-2) and J usage is TRBJ2-7, with unresolved D. The V end lost 2 bases, the J end lost 4 bases, and 9 bases lay between the germline ends. The V gene's germline CDR1 is LGHDT and CDR2 YNNKEL (reference sequence). The CDR3 totals 13 residues. The CDR3 here is CASSQRTPYEQYF. The CDR3 region has the DNA TGTGCCAGCAGCCAAAGAACCCCATACGAGCAGTACTTC.

The chain couples TRBV2 to TRBJ2-7, with D perhaps TRBD1 (6 bases). The V gene lost 7 bases and the J gene lost 4 bases, with 14 bases spanning the gap. Germline V CDR1 and CDR2: SNHLY, FYNNEI. This CDR3 has 13 residues. Here the CDR3 DNA reads TGTGCCAGCAAAGCAGGGGTTTATTACGAGCAGTACTTC. Protein product: CASKAGVYYEQYF.

The chain couples TRBV7-8 to TRBJ2-2; 9 bases fit TRBD2. Germline V gene lookup returns CDR1 SGHVS and CDR2 FQNEAQ. This CDR3 region has 17 residues. V shed 2 bases and J 1 base; nucleotides not matched to a gene: 5. The CDR3, as DNA: TGTGCCAGCAGCTTATATGGTAGCGGGGGGAACACCGGGGAGCTGTTTTTT. The encoded protein is CASSLYGSGGNTGELFF.

This sequence joins TRBV19 and TRBJ1-3, with 7 bases fitting TRBD1. V dropped 3 bases and J dropped 5; count of bases not matched to a gene: 7. The CDR3 is 15 amino acids. Germline CDR1 is LNHDA and CDR2 is SQIVND (reference sequence). Here the CDR3 DNA reads TGTGCCAGTAGTATCCTCGGGACAGAAAGAAACACCATATATTTT. This codes for CASSILGTERNTIYF.

This chain connects TRBV27 to TRBJ1-1; D is ambiguous. V was trimmed by 3 bases and J by 3 bases, leaving 14 bases between them. Germline V gene data show CDR1 as MNHEY and CDR2 as SMNVEV (reference sequence). The CDR3 totals 15 residues. CDR3 region: CASSFSQSFYTEAFF. The CDR3 coding sequence is TGTGCCAGCAGTTTTTCACAGTCCTTTTACACTGAAGCTTTCTTT.

The CDR3 DNA is TGTGCCAGCAGTGACTCCCCGGGAGGCACAGATACGCAGTATTTT. Translation: CASSDSPGGTDTQYF. The V gene is TRBV6-4, the J gene TRBJ2-3; TRBD2 might be the D (6 bases). The germline V and J ends were trimmed by 0 bases and 1 base, with 8 bases remaining between them. Germline V gene lookup returns CDR1 MRHNA and CDR2 SNTAGT. CDR3 length equals 15 residues.

This chain connects TRBV28 to TRBJ2-7; 8 nucleotides match TRBD2. In germline, CDR1 is MDHEN, CDR2 SYDVKM. V shed 6 bases and J 0 bases; nucleotides not matched to a gene: 7. There are 15 residues in the CDR3. CDR3 residues: CASSPAGGDSYEQYF. The DNA for the CDR3 is TGTGCCAGCAGCCCAGCCGGGGGGGACTCCTACGAGCAGTACTTC.

The rearrangement joins TRBV12-3 or TRBV12-4 to TRBJ1-1, with D tentatively TRBD1 (6 bases). The CDR3 has 12 residues. V was clipped by 6 bases and J by 8 bases, with 13 bases between them. The CDR3 nucleotides read TGTGCCAGCAGCCCCGGACAGCTAGAAGCTTTCTTT. Protein: CASSPGQLEAFF.

This clone was observed a single time. Other DNA sequences within the sample encode an identical CDR3. The J gene is TRBJ1-1, the V gene TRBV5-1; no clear D gene. Germline V gives CDR1 SGHRS, CDR2 YFSETQ. V shed 0 bases and J shed 3 bases, with 9 bases lying between them. The CDR3 spans 14 residues. CDR3 amino acids: CASSLDGPDTEAFF. As DNA, the CDR3 is TGCGCCAGCAGCTTGGACGGGCCTGACACTGAAGCTTTCTTT.

This chain joins TRBV21-1 and TRBJ1-3. TRBV21-1 is reported as a pseudogene. This CDR3 is built from 15 residues. CDR3 loop: CASSKRPNSGNTIYF. The DNA of the CDR3 is TGTGCCAGCAGCAAACGACCCAACTCTGGAAACACCATATATTTT.

The rearrangement joins TRBV7-9 to TRBJ1-1; a weak D match, TRBD1 (6 bases). The CDR3 sequence is 16 residues long. Trimming took off 1 base at V and 0 bases at J, with 12 bases between the two ends. CDR1 and CDR2 (germline): SEHNR, FQNEAQ (reference sequence). CDR3 residues: CASSLGQAQMNTEAFF. The CDR3 DNA reads as TGTGCCAGCAGCTTAGGACAGGCCCAAATGAACACTGAAGCTTTCTTT.

The rearrangement joins TRBV28 to TRBJ1-3; maybe TRBD1 (6 bases). This CDR3 has 14 residues. In germline, CDR1 is MDHEN, CDR2 SYDVKM. V lost 8 bases, J lost 4 bases, and 15 bases lay in between. CDR3 coding DNA: TGTGCCAGCTATACCGGGGGCAGGGGAAACACCATATATTTT. This sequence encodes CASYTGGRGNTIYF.

The rearrangement links TRBV5-4 to TRBJ2-7; 9 bases are a match to TRBD2. The V and J ends lost 2 bases and 6 bases, in that order; junction bases with no gene match: 18. Germline-derived CDR1 and CDR2 are SGHNT and YYREEE (reference sequence). CDR3 size: 18 residues. The CDR3 spells CASSLHGLAITPEGEQYF. The CDR3, as DNA: TGTGCCAGCAGCTTACACGGACTAGCGATCACCCCGGAGGGCGAGCAGTACTTC.

In this sample, this clone turned up a few times. The chain couples TRBV19 to TRBJ1-1, with a weak D call TRBD1 (6 bases). Germline V CDR1 and CDR2: LNHDA, SQIVND (reference sequence). There are 16 residues in the CDR3. The V and J ends lost 1 base and 1 base respectively, with 13 bases between them. The CDR3 DNA follows: TGTGCCAGTAGTATAGGTGGGGGGCGCTGGAACACTGAAGCTTTCTTT. It specifies CASSIGGGRWNTEAFF.

CDR3 coding DNA: TGCGCCAGCAGCTTGGCCACGGCCGGGACAGCGTGGTACGAGCAGTACTTC. This translates into CASSLATAGTAWYEQYF. The V gene is TRBV5-1, the J gene TRBJ2-7; 7 nucleotides line up with TRBD1. This CDR3 has 17 amino acids. Germline assignment: CDR1 SGHRS and CDR2 YFSETQ. With 0 bases clipped from V and 4 bases from J, the junction kept 13 bases outside the gene matches.